Presented here are 26 T cell receptor beta chains from one specimen sequenced in a study of cytomegalovirus exposure and HLA in healthy donors. PCR primers comprised 60 Vbeta and 13 Jbeta primers. TCRdb's copy holds only in-frame clones and misses some; the assay was immunoSEQ multiplex PCR. The data show around 81,000 clones, about 64% seen once. Sequenced sample: PBMCs. The receptors come from a man aged 25 to 40 in good health and CMV-seropositive.

DNA for the CDR3: TGCACCAGCAGCCAAGGAAACAGGGAGAACTATGGCTACACCTTC. Residues: CTSSQGNRENYGYTF. The chain carries TRBV1 and TRBJ1-2; the D segment call TRBD1 is taken from the table without a DNA check. TRBV1 is marked as a pseudogene. The CDR3 sequence is 15 residues long.

The genes are TRBV7-3 and TRBJ1-5; possible D gene TRBD1, 5 bases. Trimming left V 5 bases short and J 0 bases short, with 23 bases between. The CDR3 covers 19 residues. Germline values: CDR1 SGHTA, CDR2 FQGTGA. The CDR3: CASSPPVGQGGYSNQPQHF. In DNA, the CDR3 is TGTGCCAGCAGCCCCCCCGTGGGCCAGGGAGGATATAGCAATCAGCCCCAGCATTTT.

The genes are TRBV28 and TRBJ1-2; D is perhaps TRBD1 (5 bases). The germline V gene has CDR1 MDHEN and CDR2 SYDVKM. Trimming took 8 bases from V and 5 from J, leaving 15 bases between them. The CDR3 totals 13 residues. In nucleotides, the CDR3 is TGTGCCAGCGGCCCCGGGGGAGGATATGGCTACACCTTC. Protein: CASGPGGGYGYTF.

The rearrangement links TRBV5-1 to TRBJ2-1; the match to TRBD2 covers 14 bases. Trimming at V came to 4 bases and at J to 10 bases, leaving 4 bases not matched to a gene. Per germline, CDR1 SGHRS and CDR2 YFSETQ. CDR3 length equals 14 residues. CDR3: CASSLGTSGGEQFF. The CDR3 DNA follows: TGCGCCAGCAGCCTCGGGACTAGCGGGGGCGAGCAGTTCTTC.

The CDR3 DNA is TGCGCCAGCAGCTCGGGCTATAATTCACCCCTCCACTTT. The encoded protein is CASSSGYNSPLHF. The gene calls are TRBV4-1 and TRBJ1-6; the D is unclear. Germline assignment: CDR1 MGHRA and CDR2 YSYEKL. The CDR3 is 13 amino acids. The V gene lost 5 bases and the J gene lost 3 bases, with 5 bases spanning the gap.

The chain employs TRBV18 and TRBJ1-5, with 9 bases identical to TRBD1. V lost 5 bases to trimming and J lost 2 bases; unmatched junction nucleotides: 4. This CDR3 spans 15 amino acids. The V gene's germline CDR1 is KGHSH and CDR2 LQKENI. The CDR3 region is CASSTGQGRNQPQHF. The CDR3 DNA is TGTGCCAGCTCAACGGGACAGGGTCGCAATCAGCCCCAGCATTTT.

The chain links TRBV5-1 to TRBJ1-1; D may be TRBD1 (6 bases). In germline, CDR1 is SGHRS, CDR2 YFSETQ. The V and J ends lost 0 bases and 5 bases respectively, with 17 bases between them. This CDR3 comprises 16 residues. The chain's CDR3 is CASSLGVGGARTEAFF. The CDR3 DNA sequence: TGCGCCAGCAGCTTGGGGGTAGGGGGTGCCCGGACTGAAGCTTTCTTT.

The V gene is TRBV11-3, the J gene TRBJ2-1, with 7 bases matching TRBD2. The CDR3 is 15 amino acids. Germline CDR1 and CDR2: SGHNT and YENEEA. V was pared by 6 bases and J by 10 bases, with 15 bases of the junction left unmatched. The CDR3 loop is CASRYTRVAGAEQFF. The CDR3 DNA sequence: TGTGCCAGCAGGTATACCCGGGTGGCGGGAGCCGAGCAGTTCTTC.

The rearrangement links TRBV6-1 to TRBJ1-2; 7 nucleotides match TRBD1. V was clipped by 2 bases and J by 8 bases; unmatched bases: 14. This CDR3 is 16 amino acids long. Germline assignment: CDR1 MNHNS and CDR2 SASEGT. The CDR3 bases are TGTGCCAGCAGTGAATTCGCTTCGGTGACAGGGCACGGCTACACCTTC. Amino acid sequence: CASSEFASVTGHGYTF.

This clone showed up just a few times. The chain couples TRBV5-6 to TRBJ2-5, with a possible D match to TRBD2 (7 bases). Trimming cost V 2 bases and J 4 bases, with 12 bases left between them. Germline V gene sequence: CDR1 SGHDT, CDR2 YYEEEE. The length of the CDR3 is 14 residues. For the CDR3, the DNA is TGTGCCAGCAGCTTCCCCGCGGGGGCAGAGACCCAGTACTTC. This gives the protein CASSFPAGAETQYF.

The chain carries TRBV14 and TRBJ2-7; 9 bases align to TRBD1. Trimming took 4 bases from V and 2 from J; bases not matched to a gene: 6. Per the germline V gene, CDR1 is SGHDN and CDR2 is FVKESK. This CDR3 comprises 15 residues. The CDR3 loop reads CASSPGQGWTYEQYF. DNA for the CDR3: TGTGCCAGCAGCCCGGGACAGGGTTGGACCTACGAGCAGTACTTC. Based on the CDR3 plus reference TRBV14 and TRBJ2-7, the full variable domain is EAGVTQFPSHSVIEKGQTVTLRCDPISGHDNLYWYRRVMGKEIKFLLHFVKESKQDESGMPNNRFLAERTGGTYSTLKVQPAELEDSGVYFCASSPGQGWTYEQYFGPGTRLTVT.

This clone is a singleton in its sample. CDR3 sequence reads: CASSDGTGGSTEAFF. CDR3 in DNA: TGCGCCAGCAGCGATGGGACGGGCGGGAGCACTGAAGCTTTCTTT. The chain recombines TRBV10-1 with TRBJ1-1, with D possibly TRBD1 on 5 matching bases. CDR1 and CDR2 from the germline V gene are WNHNN and SYGVQD (reference sequence). The CDR3 runs to 15 residues. Between the trimmed V and J ends, which lost 6 bases and 4 bases, there was a span of 18 bases.

V is TRBV19 and J is TRBJ1-3; D ambiguous. V dropped 3 bases and J dropped 1 base, with 10 bases sitting between them. From germline, CDR1 is LNHDA and CDR2 SQIVND (reference sequence). The CDR3 covers 15 residues. The CDR3 DNA is TGTGCCAGTAGTATTGTCACAACATCTGGAAACACCATATATTTT. Protein sequence: CASSIVTTSGNTIYF.

V gene TRBV4-1 combines with J gene TRBJ1-5, with unresolved D. Deletions cut 4 bases from V and 0 bases from J, with 10 bases between. The CDR3 spans 15 residues. The germline V gene encodes CDR1 MGHRA and CDR2 YSYEKL. The CDR3 DNA follows: TGCGCCAGCAGCCCGAACAGTAATAGCAATCAGCCCCAGCATTTT. This gives the protein CASSPNSNSNQPQHF.

This clone has only a few counts. V gene TRBV29-1 combines with J gene TRBJ1-2, with D hard to call. This CDR3 comprises 13 residues. Germline V gives CDR1 SQVTM, CDR2 ANQGSEA. V lost 0 bases, J lost 4 bases, and 9 bases lay in between. CDR3 amino acids: CSVEDRVGYGYTF. CDR3 DNA sequence: TGCAGCGTTGAAGATCGGGTGGGCTATGGCTACACCTTC.

The sample holds a few counts of this clone. This chain links TRBV5-1 with TRBJ1-2, with D possibly being TRBD1 (5 bases). Germline V gene lookup returns CDR1 SGHRS and CDR2 YFSETQ. The V and J ends lost 0 bases and 3 bases respectively, with 9 bases between them. This CDR3 spans 14 amino acids. The chain's CDR3 is CASSLEGGDYGYTF. Written as DNA, the CDR3 is TGCGCCAGCAGCTTGGAAGGAGGGGACTATGGCTACACCTTC.

The J gene is TRBJ1-1, the V gene TRBV19; D is possibly TRBD1 (6 bases). CDR3 length: 13 residues. Germline CDR1 and CDR2: LNHDA and SQIVND (reference sequence). With 9 bases removed from V and 5 bases from J, the gap between germline ends came to 16 bases. CDR3 residues: CASGGGRVTEAFF. CDR3 bases: TGTGCCAGCGGCGGGGGGCGCGTGACTGAAGCTTTCTTT.

The chain uses TRBV5-4 and TRBJ2-7; TRBD1 aligns across 10 bases. Trimming removed 1 base from V and 4 bases from J; junction bases left unmatched: 11. Germline V lookup: CDR1 SGHNT, CDR2 YYREEE (reference sequence). The CDR3 loop spans 17 amino acids. The CDR3 is CASSLRFGTGVGYEQYF. As DNA, the CDR3 is TGTGCCAGCAGCTTGAGATTCGGGACAGGGGTGGGATACGAGCAGTACTTC. The full variable domain, in which reference TRBV5-4 and TRBJ2-7 provide the parts outside the CDR3, is ETGVTQSPTHLIKTRGQQVTLRCSSQSGHNTVSWYQQALGQGPQFIFQYYREEENGRGNFPPRFSGLQFPNYSSELNVNALELDDSALYLCASSLRFGTGVGYEQYFGPGTRLTVT.

The chain joins TRBV7-9 to TRBJ1-2, with 7 bases matching TRBD1. Unmatched junction bases numbered 5, after V lost 5 bases and J lost 8 bases. CDR1 and CDR2 (germline): SEHNR, FQNEAQ (reference sequence). This CDR3 is built from 12 residues. The CDR3 DNA follows: TGTGCCAGCAGCGAAAACAGGGGAGGCTACACCTTC. Amino acids: CASSENRGGYTF.

This sequence joins TRBV28 and TRBJ2-3, with 10 bases identical to TRBD2. V was pared by 5 bases and J by 5 bases, with 13 bases of the junction left unmatched. The CDR3 is 17 residues long. CDR1 is MDHEN and CDR2 is SYDVKM in the germline V gene. In nucleotides, the CDR3 is TGTGCCAGCAGTCCGCTAAGGACTAGCGGTGGAAAAGATACGCAGTATTTT. It encodes CASSPLRTSGGKDTQYF.

The chain joins TRBV7-7 to TRBJ2-5; 7 bases map to TRBD2. The ends lost 0 bases at V and 2 bases at J; junction bases unmatched: 3. Looked up from germline, CDR1 is SSHAT and CDR2 is FNYEAQ (reference sequence). This CDR3 region has 15 residues. In DNA form, the CDR3 reads TGTGCCAGCAGCTTAGCGTACGGGGGGCAAGAGACCCAGTACTTC. This translates into CASSLAYGGQETQYF.

The rearrangement uses TRBV2 and TRBJ1-2; D gene ambiguous. CDR3 length equals 15 residues. Trimming shortened V by 6 bases and J by 0 bases, and 14 bases separated the two germline ends. The germline CDR1 and CDR2 sequences are SNHLY and FYNNEI. CDR3 sequence: CASRAIDTSNYGYTF. The CDR3 nucleotides read TGTGCCAGCAGAGCTATTGACACTTCTAACTATGGCTACACCTTC.

The chain links TRBV11-2 to TRBJ2-1; 12 bases map to TRBD2. J gave up 11 bases and V 6 bases, and 11 bases lay outside the gene matches. From germline, CDR1 is SGHAT and CDR2 FQNNGV. CDR3 length: 15 amino acids. CDR3 sequence: CASRRPGLAGRKQFF. CDR3 in DNA: TGTGCCAGCAGACGACCGGGACTAGCGGGTAGAAAGCAGTTCTTC.

Here the CDR3 reads CAYIAGGTTDTQYF. The DNA of the CDR3 is TGTGCCTACATAGCGGGGGGCACCACAGATACGCAGTATTTT. V and J are TRBV30 and TRBJ2-3; the match to TRBD2 covers 10 bases. With 7 bases clipped from V and 2 bases from J, the junction kept 6 bases outside the gene matches. The CDR3 sequence is 14 residues long. Germline V gives CDR1 GTSNPN, CDR2 SVGIG (reference sequence).

The chain links TRBV5-4 to TRBJ2-1; TRBD2 aligns across 7 bases. V gave up 4 bases and J gave up 6 bases; unmatched junction bases: 7. CDR1 is SGHNT and CDR2 is YYREEE in the germline V gene (reference sequence). This CDR3 is 14 amino acids long. In nucleotides, the CDR3 is TGTGCCAGCAGCCCTGAACTAGCGTCCAATGAGCAGTTCTTC. This codes for CASSPELASNEQFF.

CDR3 residues: CASSTDGDNSNQPQHF. CDR3 in DNA: TGTGCCAGTAGTACCGACGGGGATAATAGCAATCAGCCCCAGCATTTT. This chain links TRBV19 with TRBJ1-5; D gene unclear. This CDR3 is 16 amino acids long. Trimming pared 4 bases from V and 0 bases from J, leaving 13 bases between. From germline, CDR1 is LNHDA and CDR2 SQIVND (reference sequence).